This entry concerns a single TCR beta chain. In this sample, this clonotype turned up many times. Its antigen has not been determined. Within one base of it there is no much larger clone, and no base qualities were kept. Exclusion was applied to patients with uncontrolled infections, other autoimmune diseases, pregnancy or lactation. Diagnoses relied on clinical symptoms, serum thyroxine and TRAb, thyroid ultrasound and orbital computed tomography. Trizol reagent was used to extract total RNA, and RNA quality was then checked on an Agilent 2100 Bioanalyzer. V has 5 bases trimmed and J has 7 bases trimmed; junction bases matching no gene number 6. From the cysteine through the phenylalanine, the CDR3 covers 14 amino acids. The read is trimmed to its CDR3 DNA, 42 bases read in frame from base 1. The germline V gene sets CDR1 to MNHEY and CDR2 to SVGAGI. The TCR beta CDR3 regions were amplified from RNA transcripts. The first round of RT-PCR for the TCR CDR3 was performed with the HTBI primer set and the Qiagen OneStep RT-PCR kit. Libraries were constructed in a second round of multiplex PCR, after which size selection and purification were performed. Sequencing of the libraries was done on an Illumina HiSeq2000 using paired-end 100 bp reads. As for the original processing: SOAPnuke was used to process the raw data, removing reads that contained adapters or uncalled bases, had a mean Phred below 15, or lacked an exact match to the constant primer or identifier. High-quality paired reads were merged with COPE v1.2.5, and unique nucleotide sequences were defined as clonotypes. MiTCR v1.1 was used to align clonotypes to the IMGT TRBV, TRBD and TRBJ reference segments. Only V-J combinations with frequency above 0.0001, covering about 99% of repertoires, were analysed. A TCS score was defined as the ratio of F50 (clonal expansion) to E x V (chaos), with BLOSUM62-based TCRdist applied between CDR3 peptides within each V-J. Welch's t-statistics and random forest reduced just over 500 V-J features to roughly 13, which were used in a naive Bayes classifier (R e1071). Thyroid-blood repertoire similarity was quantified with the Morisita-Horn index. TCRdb itself trimmed the public reads at Q25 with fastp, ran MiXCR and retained productive beta chains. Every entry covers one CDR3 protein and lists the most common genes and DNA from its rows. V and J calls and clone size were set by TCRdb, not the authors. For this sample there are fewer than 650,000 distinct CDR3 sequences; around 50% appear just once. Jointly, the top ten make up about 45% of the sample.

The record originates from a study of T cells in Graves' hyperthyroidism and ophthalmopathy (dated by TCRdb to the late 2010s). Background on the whole study: To identify distinguishing TCR V-J signatures, a discovery cohort of 100 or so patients was used, comprising some 45 with Graves' ophthalmopathy and some 60 with stable Graves' hyperthyroidism. Prospective prediction of ophthalmopathy was tested in an independent validation cohort consisting of about 19 hyperthyroidism patients and 17 patients who later progressed to ophthalmopathy. Thyroid tissue and blood T-cell repertoires from about six Graves' hyperthyroidism patients were also compared in the study. The 95 to 100 discovery patients were randomly divided into training and test sets at a 7:3 ratio. TCR Vbeta CDR3 sequencing of 140 or so peripheral blood samples (roughly 41 ophthalmopathy, 75 to 85 hyperthyroidism and around 17 progressor patients) is reported in the paper. After blood sampling, hyperthyroidism patients were treated with methimazole at a starting dose of 30 mg daily, and ophthalmopathy patients were treated with high-dose intravenous methylprednisolone.

Broader findings and caveats from the paper: Blood samples also contained most of the expanded thyroid clonotypes (frequency above 0.001), which suggests that blood repertoires may reflect thyroid immune responses. In validation, the model predicted progression to ophthalmopathy a median of about 6.8 months before onset, with about 70% sensitivity and about 72% specificity. Sample size was not statistically predetermined, and investigators were not blinded to group allocation. A 13 V-J signature model separated ophthalmopathy from stable hyperthyroidism, with approximately 87% sensitivity and 81.08% specificity in cross-validation and 80%/75% in testing.

The chain couples TRBV6-5 to TRBJ1-4; 8 middle bases align to TRBD1. The receptor's source is an adult woman with Graves' disease, either hyperthyroidism or ophthalmopathy (not recorded which). Sequenced input: peripheral blood or thyroid tissue (not recorded which). The CDR3 protein sequence reads: CASSGQGPGEKLFF. The nucleotides are TGTGCCAGCAGTGGACAGGGCCCAGGTGAAAAACTGTTTTTT.